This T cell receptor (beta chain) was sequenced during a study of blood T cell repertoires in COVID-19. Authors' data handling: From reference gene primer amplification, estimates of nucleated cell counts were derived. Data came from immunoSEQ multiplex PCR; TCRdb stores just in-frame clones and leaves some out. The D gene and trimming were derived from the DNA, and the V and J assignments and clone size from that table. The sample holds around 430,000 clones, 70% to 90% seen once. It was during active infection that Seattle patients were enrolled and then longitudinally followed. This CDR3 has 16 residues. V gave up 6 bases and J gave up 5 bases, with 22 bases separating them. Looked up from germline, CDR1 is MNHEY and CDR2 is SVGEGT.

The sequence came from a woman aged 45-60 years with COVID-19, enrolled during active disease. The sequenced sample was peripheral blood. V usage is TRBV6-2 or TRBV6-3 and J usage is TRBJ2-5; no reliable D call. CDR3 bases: TGTGCCAGCAGCTCCCCCCGGTCCGGGTCTGGGGAGACCCAGTACTTC. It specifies CASSSPRSGSGETQYF.